Following are 24 T cell receptor beta chains from one sample sequenced in a study of T cell changes during pregnancy in multiple sclerosis. TCRdb's copy holds only in-frame clones and misses some; the assay was immunoSEQ multiplex PCR. The sample gives 90,000 or so clones, approximately 93% of which show up once; around 1.8% is in the top ten. Sequences were derived from peripheral blood, sampled after pregnancy. The receptors here all came from a female donor in good health, enrolled as a control in a pregnancy study.

The CDR3 bases are TGTGCCACCAGCAGAGATAGGGCGGGGGCGGGTGAGCAGTACTTC. It specifies CATSRDRAGAGEQYF. This chain connects TRBV15 to TRBJ2-7, with D tentatively TRBD2 (7 bases). The CDR3 totals 15 residues. The germline V gene has CDR1 LNHNV and CDR2 YYDKDF (reference sequence). Deletions cut 0 bases from V and 7 bases from J, with 16 bases between. Full variable domain (remainder filled in from reference TRBV15 and TRBJ2-7): DAMVIQNPRYQVTQFGKPVTLSCSQTLNHNVMYWYQQKSSQAPKLLFHYYDKDFNNEADTPDNFQSRRPNTSFCFLDIRSPGLGDTAMYLCATSRDRAGAGEQYFGPGTRLTVT.

The V and J genes are TRBV5-6 and TRBJ2-7, with D possibly matching TRBD1 (6 bases). From germline, CDR1 is SGHDT and CDR2 YYEEEE. This CDR3 is 14 amino acids long. The V gene lost 4 bases and the J gene lost 3 bases, with 14 bases spanning the gap. The CDR3 sequence: CASSLYYRDYEQYF. Written as DNA, the CDR3 is TGTGCCAGCAGCCTCTACTACAGGGACTACGAGCAGTACTTC.

This chain connects TRBV27 to TRBJ2-3; the match to TRBD2 covers 8 bases. The germline V gene encodes CDR1 MNHEY and CDR2 SMNVEV (reference sequence). This CDR3 is 19 amino acids long. The junction had 20 bases not matched to a gene; V was cut back by 6 bases and J by 3 bases. This CDR3 is CASSTSLGVSGTGTDTQYF. The CDR3 coding sequence is TGTGCCAGCAGCACCTCTCTCGGGGTTAGCGGGACGGGGACAGATACGCAGTATTTT.

The chain employs TRBV5-1 and TRBJ1-1; the D gene is possibly TRBD1 (5 bases). V gave up 0 bases and J gave up 7 bases, with 16 bases separating them. Germline CDR1 SGHRS, CDR2 YFSETQ. CDR3 size: 15 residues. CDR3 nucleotide sequence: TGCGCCAGCAGCTTGGCTCCAGGGTCCCGTAATGAAGCTTTCTTT. Amino acids: CASSLAPGSRNEAFF.

This sequence joins TRBV5-1 and TRBJ2-3, with 9 nucleotides matching TRBD1. Germline loops: CDR1 SGHRS, CDR2 YFSETQ. The CDR3 sequence is 16 residues long. V shed 2 bases and J 1 base; nucleotides not matched to a gene: 5. CDR3 DNA: TGCGCCAGCAGCTTCACAGGGGGCGGTGGCACAGATACGCAGTATTTT. This encodes CASSFTGGGGTDTQYF.

The chain combines TRBV28 with TRBJ2-7; 7 nucleotides match TRBD2. Per germline, CDR1 MDHEN and CDR2 SYDVKM. CDR3 size: 14 residues. The V and J ends lost 2 bases and 0 bases, in that order; junction bases with no gene match: 1. CDR3 bases: TGTGCCAGCAGTTTAGCGGGAGACTCCTACGAGCAGTACTTC. This sequence encodes CASSLAGDSYEQYF. The full variable domain, rest sourced from reference TRBV28 and TRBJ2-7, is DVKVTQSSRYLVKRTGEKVFLECVQDMDHENMFWYRQDPGLGLRLIYFSYDVKMKEKGDIPEGYSVSREKKERFSLILESASTNQTSMYLCASSLAGDSYEQYFGPGTRLTVT.

This clone appeared a few times. V and J are TRBV5-1 and TRBJ2-2; maybe TRBD1 (5 bases). V was cut by 4 bases and J by 6 bases, with 13 bases left in between. In germline, CDR1 is SGHRS, CDR2 YFSETQ. The CDR3 loop spans 14 amino acids. In DNA, the CDR3 is TGCGCCAGCAGCCCTATGCCAGGGTCCGGGGAGCTGTTTTTT. Protein product: CASSPMPGSGELFF.

V is TRBV4-1 and J is TRBJ1-5, with TRBD1 as a possible D gene (6 bases). From germline, CDR1 is MGHRA and CDR2 YSYEKL. V was pared by 3 bases and J by 7 bases, with 16 bases between. The length of the CDR3 is 15 residues. CDR3 amino acids: CASSHYTGSHQPQHF. The CDR3 DNA follows: TGCGCCAGCAGCCATTACACAGGGTCCCACCAGCCCCAGCATTTT.

The chain joins TRBV28 to TRBJ2-2; 10 bases map to TRBD1. In germline, CDR1 is MDHEN, CDR2 SYDVKM. This CDR3 spans 15 amino acids. The J segment lost 3 bases and the V segment lost 6 bases, leaving 4 bases of the junction unmatched. The CDR3 protein is CASSPGTGDTGELFF. DNA of the CDR3: TGTGCCAGCAGCCCCGGGACAGGGGACACCGGGGAGCTGTTTTTT. The complete variable domain, with remaining parts taken from reference TRBV28 and TRBJ2-2, reads DVKVTQSSRYLVKRTGEKVFLECVQDMDHENMFWYRQDPGLGLRLIYFSYDVKMKEKGDIPEGYSVSREKKERFSLILESASTNQTSMYLCASSPGTGDTGELFFGEGSRLTVL.

This chain joins TRBV28 and TRBJ1-3; D possibly corresponds to TRBD1 (6 bases). V lost 3 bases and J lost 2, with 8 bases in between. This CDR3 is 14 amino acids long. Per germline, CDR1 MDHEN and CDR2 SYDVKM. The CDR3 DNA sequence: TGTGCCAGCAGTTTGGGGGGGCCTGGAAACACCATATATTTT. Residues: CASSLGGPGNTIYF.

J is TRBJ1-5 and V is TRBV9, with D hard to call. The CDR3 extends over 13 amino acids. Per germline, CDR1 SGDLS and CDR2 YYNGEE. V was clipped by 0 bases and J by 7 bases, with 8 bases between them. CDR3 nucleotide sequence: TGTGCCAGCAGCGTAGAAGGAGGCCAGCCCCAGCATTTT. It is translated as CASSVEGGQPQHF.

The V gene is TRBV9, the J gene TRBJ1-3; 8 nucleotides agree with TRBD1. The CDR3 spans 14 residues. V dropped 0 bases and J dropped 8; count of bases not matched to a gene: 4. Germline CDR1 SGDLS, CDR2 YYNGEE. This CDR3 reads CASSVGTGGYTIYF. The CDR3 DNA is TGTGCCAGCAGCGTAGGAACAGGGGGTTACACCATATATTTT.

Details on this clone: The junction shows a germline mismatch at one end, possibly a read error. The V and J genes are TRBV7-7 and TRBJ2-3; D is possibly TRBD1 (6 bases). The CDR3 contains 13 residues. Germline values: CDR1 SSHAT, CDR2 FNYEAQ (reference sequence). The CDR3 coding sequence is TGTGCTAGCAGCTCACAGGGTACGGATACGCAGTATTTT. Protein product: CASSSQGTDTQYF.

This chain links TRBV18 with TRBJ2-1; 8 bases match TRBD2. Germline CDR1 is KGHSH and CDR2 is LQKENI. The CDR3 length is 15 residues. V lost 1 base to trimming and J lost 5 bases; unmatched junction nucleotides: 4. For the CDR3, the DNA is TGTGCCAGCTCACCACTGGCGGGAGGACACAATGAGCAGTTCTTC. Translated: CASSPLAGGHNEQFF.

The CDR3 sequence is CASRDMVGYTF. DNA for the CDR3: TGTGCCAGCAGGGACATGGTCGGCTACACCTTC. This chain joins TRBV28 and TRBJ1-2; the D gene is possibly TRBD1 (5 bases). The V gene lost 6 bases and the J gene lost 8 bases, with 10 bases spanning the gap. The V gene's germline CDR1 is MDHEN and CDR2 SYDVKM. The length of the CDR3 is 11 residues.

This clone was picked up a small number of times. CDR3 residues: CASSPTGTSGGETQYF. DNA of the CDR3: TGCGCCAGCAGTCCCACCGGGACTAGCGGTGGGGAGACCCAGTACTTC. The rearrangement links TRBV5-1 to TRBJ2-5, with 11 bases aligning to TRBD2. CDR1 is SGHRS, CDR2 YFSETQ, per germline. This CDR3 region has 16 residues. Unmatched junction bases numbered 11, after V lost 5 bases and J lost 5 bases.

The chain combines TRBV4-1 with TRBJ2-7; possibly TRBD2 for D (6 bases). The length of the CDR3 is 15 residues. CDR1 is MGHRA and CDR2 is YSYEKL in the germline V gene. With 4 bases removed from V and 5 bases from J, the gap between germline ends came to 18 bases. The CDR3 DNA sequence: TGCGCCAGCAGCCCCGGGACTCTCAACGGCGACGAGCAGTACTTC. Protein sequence: CASSPGTLNGDEQYF.

The chain combines TRBV28 with TRBJ1-1; perhaps TRBD1 as D (5 bases). The CDR3 is made up of 14 amino acids. Trimming cost V 2 bases and J 5 bases, with 12 bases left between them. Germline CDR1 and CDR2: MDHEN and SYDVKM. CDR3 DNA: TGTGCCAGCAGTTTAAGTCCAGGGTCAACTGAAGCTTTCTTT. Translating gives CASSLSPGSTEAFF.

V gene TRBV11-2 combines with J gene TRBJ1-2; D might be TRBD1 (5 bases). V lost 1 base, J lost 8 bases, and 17 bases lay in between. This CDR3 region has 15 residues. Germline V gene sequence: CDR1 SGHAT, CDR2 FQNNGV. The CDR3 reads CASSLVRGGVYGYTF. CDR3 nucleotide sequence: TGTGCCAGCAGCTTAGTGCGGGGGGGGGTCTACGGCTACACCTTC.

This clone was observed a handful of times. The CDR3 DNA is TGTGCCAGCAGCTTTATGGGGGCCAACGTCCTGACTTTC. Protein: CASSFMGANVLTF. The rearrangement uses TRBV7-9 and TRBJ2-6, with D hard to call. CDR1 and CDR2 from the germline V gene are SEHNR and FQNEAQ (reference sequence). Trimming left V 3 bases short and J 4 bases short, with 4 bases between. The length of the CDR3 is 13 residues.

The chain has TRBV5-6 and TRBJ2-3; 7 nucleotides agree with TRBD2. Per germline, CDR1 SGHDT and CDR2 YYEEEE. CDR3 length equals 17 residues. V dropped 0 bases and J dropped 2; count of bases not matched to a gene: 9. Here the CDR3 DNA reads TGTGCCAGCAGCTTGGTGGGGGGGAGGTCACCCACAGATACGCAGTATTTT. Amino acid sequence: CASSLVGGRSPTDTQYF.

CDR3 sequence reads: CASSVDSEETQYF. The CDR3 DNA sequence: TGTGCCAGTAGTGTGGACAGTGAAGAGACCCAGTACTTC. The chain is built from TRBV19 and TRBJ2-5; TRBD1 is a possible D gene (6 bases). The CDR3 is 13 amino acids. Germline V gives CDR1 LNHDA, CDR2 SQIVND (reference sequence). The V gene lost 5 bases and the J gene lost 3 bases, with 10 bases spanning the gap.

The gene calls are TRBV30 and TRBJ2-3; D remains unclear. Germline CDR1 is GTSNPN and CDR2 is SVGIG (reference sequence). With 2 bases removed from V and 6 bases from J, the gap between germline ends came to 12 bases. CDR3 length equals 13 residues. The CDR3 region has the DNA TGTGCCTGGAGTCTTCCTGCGGCGGATACGCAGTATTTT. This gives the protein CAWSLPAADTQYF.

The gene calls are TRBV28 and TRBJ1-5; 7 bases match TRBD1. The junction had 10 bases not matched to a gene; V was cut back by 4 bases and J by 4 bases. The V gene's germline CDR1 is MDHEN and CDR2 SYDVKM. There are 16 residues in the CDR3. The DNA for the CDR3 is TGTGCCAGCAGTTCCTCTCGGGGACAGAGGAATCAGCCCCAGCATTTT. This encodes CASSSSRGQRNQPQHF.